This entry lists 3 T cell receptor beta chains sequenced from one sample in a study of shared clonotypes between healthy human individuals. Profiling relied on immunoSEQ multiplex PCR, and the TCRdb table lists in-frame clones only, not all of them. The data show about 2.4 million clones, with under 95% seen just once and about 0.34% held by the top ten. Sequencing was carried out using naive CD4+ T cells from PBMCs. Subset reported: CD45RA+ positively selected. The receptors were sampled from a man younger than 30 in good health. Some clones in this sample may be carry-over from other donors' samples.

This sequence joins TRBV7-2 and TRBJ2-5, with D possibly TRBD2 on 5 matching bases. CDR3 length: 14 residues. The V gene's germline CDR1 is SGHTA and CDR2 FQGNSA. Trimming pared 3 bases from V and 5 bases from J, leaving 13 bases between. The CDR3: CASSFQGRSETQYF. For the CDR3, the DNA is TGTGCCAGCAGCTTCCAAGGGAGATCGGAGACCCAGTACTTC. The complete variable domain, with remaining parts taken from reference TRBV7-2 and TRBJ2-5, reads GAGVSQSPSNKVTEKGKDVELRCDPISGHTALYWYRQSLGQGLEFLIYFQGNSAPDKSGLPSDRFSAERTGGSVSTLTIQRTQQEDSAVYLCASSFQGRSETQYFGPGTRLLVL.

This chain joins TRBV5-6 and TRBJ2-5; 14 positions match TRBD2. V was clipped by 1 base and J by 5 bases; unmatched bases: 4. Looked up from germline, CDR1 is SGHDT and CDR2 is YYEEEE. The CDR3 runs to 16 residues. The CDR3 coding sequence is TGTGCCAGCAGCTTGAATCGACTAGCGGGAGGGGAGACCCAGTACTTC. Its translation: CASSLNRLAGGETQYF.

V and J are TRBV10-2 and TRBJ2-1; 9 bases are shared with TRBD2. V lost 6 bases, J lost 7 bases, and 7 bases stayed unmatched. The CDR3 has 14 residues. Germline values: CDR1 WSHSY, CDR2 SAAADI. The CDR3 sequence: CASRGTSLTNEQFF. The CDR3 region has the DNA TGCGCCAGCAGGGGGACTAGCCTAACAAATGAGCAGTTCTTC.